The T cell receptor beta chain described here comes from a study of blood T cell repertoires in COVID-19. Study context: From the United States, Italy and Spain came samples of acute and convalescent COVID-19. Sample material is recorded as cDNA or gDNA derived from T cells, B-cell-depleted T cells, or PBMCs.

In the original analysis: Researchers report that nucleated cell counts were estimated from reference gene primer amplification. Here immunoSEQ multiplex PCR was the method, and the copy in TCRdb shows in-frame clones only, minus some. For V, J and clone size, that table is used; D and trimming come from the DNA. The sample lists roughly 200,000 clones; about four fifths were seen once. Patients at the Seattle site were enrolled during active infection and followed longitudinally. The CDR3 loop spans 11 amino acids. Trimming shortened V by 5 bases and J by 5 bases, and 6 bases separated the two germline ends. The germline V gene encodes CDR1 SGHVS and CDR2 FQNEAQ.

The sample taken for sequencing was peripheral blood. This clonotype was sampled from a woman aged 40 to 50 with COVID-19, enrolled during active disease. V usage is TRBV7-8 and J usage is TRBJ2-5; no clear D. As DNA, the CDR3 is TGTGCCAGCAGCCCCCGGGAGACCCAGTACTTC. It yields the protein CASSPRETQYF. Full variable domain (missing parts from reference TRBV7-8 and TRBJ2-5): GAGVSQSPRYKVAKRGQDVALRCDPISGHVSLFWYQQALGQGPEFLTYFQNEAQLDKSGLPSDRFFAERPEGSVSTLKIQRTQQEDSAVYLCASSPRETQYFGPGTRLLVL.